One and the same sample provided the 16 T cell receptor beta chains below, sequenced in a study of blood T cell repertoires in COVID-19. The method was immunoSEQ multiplex PCR; TCRdb's version includes in-frame clones alone and lacks a portion of them. Counted here are about 220,000 clones, around 83% occurring once; the ten biggest clones make up 9.7%. Sequencing used peripheral blood. Every receptor here comes from a middle-aged man with active or convalescent COVID-19.

This chain joins TRBV7-8 and TRBJ2-3, with a tentative D call TRBD2 (5 bases). This CDR3 spans 15 amino acids. Germline V CDR1 and CDR2: SGHVS, FQNEAQ. V was pared by 4 bases and J by 0 bases, with 11 bases between. The CDR3 nucleotides are TGTGCCAGCAGCTGGGCAGCGGCTAGCACAGATACGCAGTATTTT. Amino acid sequence: CASSWAAASTDTQYF.

The V gene is TRBV5-3, the J gene TRBJ2-5, with a weak D call TRBD1 (6 bases). TRBV5-3 is an ORF, with its function uncertain. This CDR3 region has 13 residues. Trimming left V 2 bases short and J 2 bases short, with 7 bases between. The CDR3 DNA sequence: TGTGCCAGAAGCTTCGGACAGCAAGAGACCCAGTACTTC. Protein product: CARSFGQQETQYF.

The V gene is TRBV6-2 or TRBV6-3, the J gene TRBJ2-3; D remains ambiguous. Trimming stripped 2 bases from V and 4 bases from J, with 16 bases between. The CDR3 covers 16 residues. CDR1 and CDR2 (germline): MNHEY, SVGEGT. CDR3 bases: TGTGCCAGCAGTTACGGGTCGGGTAACATTGCAGATACGCAGTATTTT. Protein sequence: CASSYGSGNIADTQYF.

The rearrangement uses TRBV15 and TRBJ2-6; D is possibly TRBD1 (5 bases). CDR3 size: 18 residues. The V end lost 5 bases, the J end lost 0 bases, and 17 bases lay between the germline ends. The germline V gene has CDR1 LNHNV and CDR2 YYDKDF (reference sequence). CDR3 DNA: TGTGCCACCAGCGTAAGGAAAGGGGCGGCCTCTGGGGCCAACGTCCTGACTTTC. Its translation is CATSVRKGAASGANVLTF.

The chain is built from TRBV7-2 and TRBJ2-1, with no clear D. Per germline, CDR1 SGHTA and CDR2 FQGNSA. The CDR3 spans 11 residues. Trimming stripped 5 bases from V and 9 bases from J, with 8 bases between. The CDR3 loop is CASSARSEQFF. The CDR3 coding sequence is TGTGCCAGCAGCGCTAGAAGTGAGCAGTTCTTC.

This chain joins TRBV10-1 and TRBJ1-5, with 8 bases aligning to TRBD1. The CDR3 consists of 15 residues. Per the germline V gene, CDR1 is WNHNN and CDR2 is SYGVQD (reference sequence). The J segment lost 5 bases and the V segment lost 4 bases, leaving 7 bases of the junction unmatched. The CDR3 coding sequence is TGCGCCAGCAGTGCAGGACAGGGAAAGGATCAGCCCCAGCATTTT. Amino acids: CASSAGQGKDQPQHF.

The chain recombines TRBV18 with TRBJ2-2, with D unclear. Germline CDR1 reads KGHSH; CDR2 reads LQKENI. Trimming shortened V by 8 bases and J by 4 bases, and 17 bases separated the two germline ends. This CDR3 is 15 amino acids long. CDR3 residues: CASQLETASTGELFF. The CDR3 DNA reads TGTGCCAGCCAGCTAGAGACCGCGAGCACCGGGGAGCTGTTTTTT.

The rearrangement joins TRBV2 to TRBJ1-5; 7 nucleotides match TRBD1. Germline trimming cut 2 bases from V and 3 bases from J; bases unmatched to any gene: 4. The CDR3 is 15 amino acids. The germline V gene has CDR1 SNHLY and CDR2 FYNNEI. CDR3 region: CASSEWTGDNQPQHF. The CDR3 bases are TGTGCCAGCAGTGAATGGACAGGAGACAATCAGCCCCAGCATTTT.

This clone was seen a few times. The genes are TRBV28 and TRBJ1-1; TRBD1 matches at 10 bases. The V gene end was trimmed by 4 bases and the J gene end by 7 bases; junction bases not matched to a gene: 9. The CDR3 runs 15 residues. Germline CDR1 is MDHEN and CDR2 is SYDVKM. Written as DNA, the CDR3 is TGTGCCAGCAGTTCCCCGGGACAGGGGAAGAGTGAAGCTTTCTTT. Protein: CASSSPGQGKSEAFF.

The chain employs TRBV18 and TRBJ2-7; D possibly corresponds to TRBD2 (6 bases). This CDR3 spans 13 amino acids. The V end lost 3 bases, the J end lost 7 bases, and 13 bases lay between the germline ends. Germline CDR1 is KGHSH and CDR2 is LQKENI. CDR3 nucleotide sequence: TGTGCCAGCTCACCTCGGAGCGCGGGAGAGCAGTACTTC. This encodes CASSPRSAGEQYF.

This chain connects TRBV2 to TRBJ1-1; D remains ambiguous. Between the trimmed V and J ends, which lost 5 bases and 4 bases, there was a span of 11 bases. The V gene's germline CDR1 is SNHLY and CDR2 FYNNEI. CDR3 length: 13 residues. In nucleotides, the CDR3 is TGTGCCAGCAGTCCTTACTCGATCACTGAAGCTTTCTTT. Protein sequence: CASSPYSITEAFF.

Worth noting for this clone: Additional DNA sequences in this sample encode the identical CDR3. The rearrangement links TRBV19 to TRBJ1-4, with D perhaps TRBD1 (6 bases). CDR1 is LNHDA and CDR2 is SQIVND in the germline V gene (reference sequence). The CDR3 has 13 amino acids. V lost 3 bases, J lost 8 bases, and 10 bases lay in between. This chain's CDR3 is CASSIRGREKLFF. The CDR3 DNA is TGTGCCAGTAGTATCAGGGGACGAGAAAAACTGTTTTTT.

This rearrangement joins TRBV6-5 to TRBJ2-3; possible D gene TRBD1, 6 bases. Between the trimmed V and J ends, which lost 2 bases and 5 bases, there was a span of 11 bases. The CDR3 totals 14 residues. Per germline, CDR1 MNHEY and CDR2 SVGAGI. CDR3 residues: CASSYRQAVDTQYF. The CDR3 nucleotides are TGTGCCAGCAGTTACCGACAGGCGGTAGATACGCAGTATTTT.

There are a few counts of this clone. The chain is built from TRBV2 and TRBJ1-4, with 9 positions matching TRBD1. V was pared by 8 bases and J by 7 bases, with 8 bases of the junction left unmatched. Germline V gives CDR1 SNHLY, CDR2 FYNNEI. The CDR3 runs 14 residues. CDR3 sequence: CASRDRANGEKLFF. CDR3 nucleotides: TGTGCCAGCCGGGACAGGGCCAATGGTGAAAAACTGTTTTTT.

This chain joins TRBV7-2 and TRBJ2-3; 15 bases are a match to TRBD2. The germline V gene encodes CDR1 SGHTA and CDR2 FQGNSA. Trimming took 1 base from V and 3 from J; bases not matched to a gene: 8. The CDR3 is 19 amino acids. The CDR3 reads CASSLVGTSGRMETDTQYF. The CDR3, as DNA: TGTGCCAGCAGCTTAGTTGGGACTAGCGGGAGGATGGAGACAGATACGCAGTATTTT.

In its sample, this clone was seen a few times. The genes are TRBV19 and TRBJ1-5; no clear D gene. V lost 7 bases to trimming and J lost 6 bases, with 16 bases between them. CDR3 length equals 14 residues. CDR1 and CDR2 (germline): LNHDA, SQIVND (reference sequence). CDR3 bases: TGTGCCAGTACTAATCTGAGGGAGACTCAGCCCCAGCATTTT. Its protein product is CASTNLRETQPQHF.